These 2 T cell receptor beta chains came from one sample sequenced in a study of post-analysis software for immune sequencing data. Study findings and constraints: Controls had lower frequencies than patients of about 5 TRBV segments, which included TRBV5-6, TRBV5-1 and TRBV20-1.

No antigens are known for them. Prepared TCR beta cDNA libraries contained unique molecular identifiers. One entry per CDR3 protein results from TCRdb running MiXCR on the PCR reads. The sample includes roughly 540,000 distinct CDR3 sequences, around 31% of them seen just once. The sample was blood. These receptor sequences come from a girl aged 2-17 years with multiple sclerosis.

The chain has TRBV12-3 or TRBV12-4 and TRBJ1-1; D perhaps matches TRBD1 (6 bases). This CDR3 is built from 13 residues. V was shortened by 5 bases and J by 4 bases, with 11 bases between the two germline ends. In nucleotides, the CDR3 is TGTGCCAGCAGTAAAGGGGGGATCACTGAAGCTTTCTTT. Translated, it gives CASSKGGITEAFF.

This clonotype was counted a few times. The CDR3 spells CASLGASSGKLFF. The DNA of the CDR3 is TGTGCCAGCCTTGGGGCCTCATCCGGAAAACTGTTTTTT. The chain uses TRBV2 and TRBJ1-4, with D perhaps matching TRBD1 (5 bases). From germline, CDR1 is SNHLY and CDR2 FYNNEI. The CDR3 spans 13 residues. V was trimmed by 8 bases and J by 10 bases, leaving 17 bases between them.